This T cell receptor (beta chain) is drawn from a study of graft-versus-host responses after intestinal transplantation. Study as a whole: Tacrolimus and steroids were given for roughly 3 years to all recipients after anti-thymocyte globulin induction.

CDR1 and CDR2 (germline): SGHRS, YFSETQ. The trim removed 0 bases at V and 7 bases at J, leaving 5 bases unmatched. The CDR3 contains 14 residues. This clone has a single count. Its antigen is not known. Here immunoSEQ multiplex PCR was the method, and the copy in TCRdb shows in-frame clones only, minus some. The sample lists approximately 75,000 clones, roughly 90% seen once, with about 4% in the top ten. This specimen consisted of unstimulated CD8+ T cells sorted from spleen or lymph node cells, obtained before transplant. The chain carries TRBV5-1 and TRBJ2-5; 8 bases match TRBD1. The clonotype originates from a human donor who was the organ donor for an intestinal transplant. The CDR3 reads CASSLGDRSGTQYF. CDR3 sequence (DNA): TGCGCCAGCAGCTTGGGGGACAGGTCGGGGACCCAGTACTTC.